This T cell receptor beta chain was sequenced for a study of glioma-infiltrating T cells after dendritic cell vaccination. Assay used: immunoSEQ multiplex PCR; TCRdb lists only in-frame clones, some missing. The repertoire holds under 40,000 clones, with 90% to 95% as singletons. Fresh-frozen tumor tissue and more than two years of survival data were available for all. The CDR3 sequence is 15 residues long. Germline V CDR1 and CDR2: SGHNT, YYREEE (reference sequence). The V end was cut by 4 bases, the J end by 0 bases, with 11 bases between. The chain combines TRBV5-4 with TRBJ2-1; a possible D gene is TRBD1 (5 bases). The sequences come from blood, collected before dendritic cell vaccination. This TCR was recovered from a human donor with glioblastoma. In DNA form, the CDR3 reads TGTGCCAGCAGCCCCAGGGCAAGCTCCTACAATGAGCAGTTCTTC. Translating gives CASSPRASSYNEQFF. Variable domain in full (rest from reference TRBV5-4 and TRBJ2-1): ETGVTQSPTHLIKTRGQQVTLRCSSQSGHNTVSWYQQALGQGPQFIFQYYREEENGRGNFPPRFSGLQFPNYSSELNVNALELDDSALYLCASSPRASSYNEQFFGPGTRLTVL.